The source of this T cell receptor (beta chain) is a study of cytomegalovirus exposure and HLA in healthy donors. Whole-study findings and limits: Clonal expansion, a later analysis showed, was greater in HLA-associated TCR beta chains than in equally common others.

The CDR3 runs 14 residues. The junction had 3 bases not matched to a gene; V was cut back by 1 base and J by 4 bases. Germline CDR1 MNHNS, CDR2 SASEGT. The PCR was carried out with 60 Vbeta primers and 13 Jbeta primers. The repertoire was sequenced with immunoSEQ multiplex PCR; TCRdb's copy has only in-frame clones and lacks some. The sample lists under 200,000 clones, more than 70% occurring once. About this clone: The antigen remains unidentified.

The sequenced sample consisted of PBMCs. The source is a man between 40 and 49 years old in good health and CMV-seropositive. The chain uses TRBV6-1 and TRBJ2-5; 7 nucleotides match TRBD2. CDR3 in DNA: TGTGCCAGCAGTGAAGTTGCGGGAGTAGAGACCCAGTACTTC. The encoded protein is CASSEVAGVETQYF.